One and the same sample provided the 27 T cell receptor beta chains below, sequenced in a study of blood T cell repertoires in COVID-19. Assay used: immunoSEQ multiplex PCR; TCRdb lists only in-frame clones, some missing. The repertoire consists of about 80,000 clones, with more than 70% occurring once and the leading ten covering approximately 6.2%. The specimen sequenced was peripheral blood. These receptors originate from a man aged 60 to 69 with active or convalescent COVID-19.

The chain combines TRBV6-2 or TRBV6-3 with TRBJ1-5, with TRBD1 identical over 12 bases. The length of the CDR3 is 15 residues. Trimming took 6 bases from V and 6 from J; bases not matched to a gene: 6. Germline CDR1 reads MNHEY; CDR2 reads SVGEGT. The CDR3 nucleotides read TGTGCCAGCAGCTCCGGGACAGGGGGCGGTCAGCCCCAGCATTTT. It yields the protein CASSSGTGGGQPQHF.

DNA for the CDR3: TGTGCCAGCAGCGGACCAGAAGGCGCTAGCTCCTACAATGAGCAGTTCTTC. Translating it yields CASSGPEGASSYNEQFF. The V gene is TRBV9, the J gene TRBJ2-1; D is ambiguous. Germline CDR1 reads SGDLS; CDR2 reads YYNGEE. The CDR3 contains 17 residues. V dropped 3 bases and J dropped 0 bases, with 16 bases sitting between them.

This clone was observed once. This chain links TRBV6-2 or TRBV6-3 with TRBJ2-7, with 10 bases aligning to TRBD2. Trimming removed 5 bases from V and 5 bases from J; junction bases left unmatched: 6. CDR3 length: 14 residues. The germline CDR1 and CDR2 sequences are MNHEY and SVGEGT. CDR3 sequence reads: CASSPPGLAHEQYF. As DNA, the CDR3 is TGTGCCAGCAGTCCCCCGGGACTAGCGCACGAGCAGTACTTC.

This clone occurred a few times. This sequence joins TRBV19 and TRBJ2-2, with 7 bases identical to TRBD1. The CDR3 covers 14 residues. Per the germline V gene, CDR1 is LNHDA and CDR2 is SQIVND (reference sequence). Unmatched junction bases numbered 5, after V lost 7 bases and J lost 3 bases. The DNA of the CDR3 is TGTGCCAGTAAGACAGGGCGAGACACCGGGGAGCTGTTTTTT. As protein: CASKTGRDTGELFF.

The chain joins TRBV9 to TRBJ1-3; 7 nucleotides align to TRBD1. Per germline, CDR1 SGDLS and CDR2 YYNGEE. Trimming took 2 bases from V and 0 from J; bases not matched to a gene: 2. The CDR3 is 15 residues long. CDR3 residues: CASSVGQVSGNTIYF. In DNA, the CDR3 is TGTGCCAGCAGCGTTGGACAGGTCTCTGGAAACACCATATATTTT.

This chain joins TRBV9 and TRBJ1-1; D perhaps matches TRBD1 (6 bases). The CDR3 consists of 15 residues. V gave up 3 bases and J gave up 4 bases, with 16 bases separating them. Germline V CDR1 and CDR2: SGDLS, YYNGEE. CDR3 nucleotides: TGTGCCAGCAGCGGGGGTGGGACATCGCGCACTGAAGCTTTCTTT. This gives the protein CASSGGGTSRTEAFF. The full variable domain, its missing parts supplied by reference TRBV9 and TRBJ1-1, is DSGVTQTPKHLITATGQRVTLRCSPRSGDLSVYWYQQSLDQGLQFLIQYYNGEERAKGNILERFSAQQFPDLHSELNLSSLELGDSALYFCASSGGGTSRTEAFFGQGTRLTVV.

CDR3 region: CASSFWGQGTDTQYF. Here the CDR3 DNA reads TGTGCCAGCAGCTTCTGGGGGCAGGGCACAGATACGCAGTATTTT. The chain employs TRBV7-3 and TRBJ2-3; TRBD1 is a possible D gene (6 bases). The V end lost 3 bases, the J end lost 1 base, and 11 bases lay between the germline ends. The germline V gene has CDR1 SGHTA and CDR2 FQGTGA. The CDR3 runs 15 residues.

This clone was recorded only once. The J gene is TRBJ2-3, the V gene TRBV6-5; tentatively, D is TRBD1 (6 bases). The CDR3 extends over 16 amino acids. Trimming removed 2 bases from V and 2 bases from J, with 14 bases in between. Germline values: CDR1 MNHEY, CDR2 SVGAGI. The CDR3 DNA follows: TGTGCCAGCAGTTACCGGCCGGGACATCTCACAGATACGCAGTATTTT. Its protein is CASSYRPGHLTDTQYF.

J is TRBJ1-2 and V is TRBV9, with D hard to call. The CDR3 covers 13 residues. The V and J ends lost 3 bases and 3 bases respectively, with 9 bases between them. Germline loops: CDR1 SGDLS, CDR2 YYNGEE. CDR3 sequence: CASSEQDYYGYTF. The DNA of the CDR3 is TGTGCCAGCAGCGAGCAGGATTACTATGGCTACACCTTC.

V usage is TRBV19 and J usage is TRBJ1-5, with 10 bases fitting TRBD1. The V and J ends lost 5 bases and 2 bases, in that order; junction bases with no gene match: 3. The CDR3 consists of 15 residues. CDR1 and CDR2 (germline): LNHDA, SQIVND (reference sequence). The CDR3 sequence is CASSSGTGGNQPQHF. CDR3 sequence (DNA): TGTGCCAGTAGTTCCGGGACAGGGGGCAATCAGCCCCAGCATTTT.

The J gene is TRBJ1-3, the V gene TRBV7-8; D is unresolved. In germline, CDR1 is SGHVS, CDR2 FQNEAQ. Trimming shortened V by 6 bases and J by 11 bases, and 17 bases separated the two germline ends. The CDR3 totals 13 residues. The CDR3 region is CASRPRTRRAIYF. The CDR3 DNA is TGTGCCAGCAGACCACGGACGCGGAGGGCCATATATTTT. The full variable domain, completed using reference TRBV7-8 and TRBJ1-3, is GAGVSQSPRYKVAKRGQDVALRCDPISGHVSLFWYQQALGQGPEFLTYFQNEAQLDKSGLPSDRFFAERPEGSVSTLKIQRTQQEDSAVYLCASRPRTRRAIYFGEGSWLTVV.

The chain links TRBV6-5 to TRBJ1-6; the D gene is possibly TRBD1 (6 bases). This CDR3 comprises 13 residues. The V end was cut by 2 bases, the J end by 9 bases, with 8 bases between. Germline V CDR1 and CDR2: MNHEY, SVGAGI. The CDR3 bases are TGTGCCAGCAGTTACAAGGGGGTTTCACCCCTCCACTTT. This encodes CASSYKGVSPLHF.

The CDR3 DNA is TGTGCCAGCAGTCGGGACATTGAATATGGCTACACCTTC. Translation: CASSRDIEYGYTF. This sequence joins TRBV27 and TRBJ1-2; the D gene is possibly TRBD1 (6 bases). The germline CDR1 and CDR2 sequences are MNHEY and SMNVEV (reference sequence). The CDR3 is 13 residues long. V lost 5 bases and J lost 5, with 12 bases in between.

The chain joins TRBV19 to TRBJ2-6; D is perhaps TRBD1 (7 bases). The germline CDR1 and CDR2 sequences are LNHDA and SQIVND (reference sequence). V lost 3 bases and J 0 bases, leaving 15 bases between the germline ends. The CDR3 loop spans 18 amino acids. In DNA form, the CDR3 reads TGTGCCAGTAGTATGGGGGGCAGGGGGACCTCTGGGGCCAACGTCCTGACTTTC. This codes for CASSMGGRGTSGANVLTF.

This sequence joins TRBV11-2 and TRBJ2-5, with 8 bases aligning to TRBD2. From germline, CDR1 is SGHAT and CDR2 FQNNGV. With V trimmed by 6 bases and J by 5 bases, 11 bases remained unmatched. CDR3 size: 15 residues. This CDR3 reads CASRTLAGRLETQYF. CDR3 sequence (DNA): TGTGCCAGCAGGACCCTAGCGGGCCGGCTGGAGACCCAGTACTTC. Variable domain in full (rest from reference TRBV11-2 and TRBJ2-5): EAGVAQSPRYKIIEKRQSVAFWCNPISGHATLYWYQQILGQGPKLLIQFQNNGVVDDSQLPKDRFSAERLKGVDSTLKIQPAKLEDSAVYLCASRTLAGRLETQYFGPGTRLLVL.

V usage is TRBV4-3 and J usage is TRBJ1-2; 8 bases agree with TRBD1. The CDR3 has 14 residues. Germline CDR1 LGHNA, CDR2 YSLEER. Trimming at V came to 0 bases and at J to 4 bases, leaving 1 base not matched to a gene. In DNA, the CDR3 is TGCGCCAGCAGCCAAGACAGGGGGCTCTATGGCTACACCTTC. It encodes CASSQDRGLYGYTF.

The chain has TRBV21-1 and TRBJ1-6. TRBV21-1 is described as a pseudogene. This CDR3 is 20 amino acids long. The CDR3 region is CASSKVCPIGKGRRNSPLHF. The CDR3 DNA follows: TGTGCCAGCAGCAAAGTGTGCCCCATCGGGAAGGGCCGTCGTAATTCACCCCTCCACTTT.

The J gene is TRBJ2-7, the V gene TRBV7-2; 7 bases are shared with TRBD2. V gave up 6 bases and J gave up 2 bases; unmatched junction bases: 7. This CDR3 contains 14 residues. Germline lookup yields CDR1 SGHTA and CDR2 FQGNSA. CDR3 nucleotide sequence: TGTGCCAGCAGGATGGGGGGGGACCCCTACGAGCAGTACTTC. This encodes CASRMGGDPYEQYF. The full variable domain, its missing parts supplied by reference TRBV7-2 and TRBJ2-7, is GAGVSQSPSNKVTEKGKDVELRCDPISGHTALYWYRQSLGQGLEFLIYFQGNSAPDKSGLPSDRFSAERTGGSVSTLTIQRTQQEDSAVYLCASRMGGDPYEQYFGPGTRLTVT.

The V gene is TRBV6-5, the J gene TRBJ2-3; TRBD2 matches 12 bases. Germline V gives CDR1 MNHEY, CDR2 SVGAGI. V dropped 8 bases and J dropped 4; count of bases not matched to a gene: 7. The CDR3 length is 15 residues. The CDR3 protein is CASGLAGGQADTQYF. DNA for the CDR3: TGTGCCAGCGGTCTAGCGGGGGGGCAGGCAGATACGCAGTATTTT.

J is TRBJ1-1 and V is TRBV5-1; D is undetermined. Germline CDR1 is SGHRS and CDR2 is YFSETQ. Trimming pared 0 bases from V and 0 bases from J, leaving 12 bases between. The CDR3 consists of 16 residues. DNA of the CDR3: TGCGCCAGCAGCTTGGAACAGCAATTAGTGAACACTGAAGCTTTCTTT. Its protein product is CASSLEQQLVNTEAFF.

The rearrangement uses TRBV28 and TRBJ1-4, with D perhaps TRBD1 (5 bases). The length of the CDR3 is 13 residues. The germline V and J ends were trimmed by 2 bases and 7 bases, with 8 bases remaining between them. The germline gives CDR1 MDHEN, CDR2 SYDVKM. The CDR3 DNA follows: TGTGCCAGCAGTTTAGACAGTGCTGAAAAACTGTTTTTT. Its protein product is CASSLDSAEKLFF.

The rearrangement uses TRBV7-2 and TRBJ2-1; TRBD1 agrees at 7 bases. V was clipped by 5 bases and J by 0 bases; unmatched bases: 7. Germline CDR1 is SGHTA and CDR2 is FQGNSA. This CDR3 is 16 amino acids long. This chain's CDR3 is CASSPGGVGSYNEQFF. The CDR3 DNA reads TGTGCCAGCAGCCCAGGGGGTGTGGGCTCCTACAATGAGCAGTTCTTC.

The V call is TRBV7-9, the J call TRBJ1-5, with D maybe TRBD1 (6 bases). V dropped 5 bases and J dropped 10 bases, with 15 bases sitting between them. The germline CDR1 and CDR2 sequences are SEHNR and FQNEAQ (reference sequence). The CDR3 is 13 amino acids. CDR3 loop: CASSPGRGEPQHF. The CDR3 DNA reads as TGTGCCAGCAGCCCGGGCAGGGGCGAACCCCAGCATTTT. The full variable domain, completed using reference TRBV7-9 and TRBJ1-5, is DTGVSQNPRHKITKRGQNVTFRCDPISEHNRLYWYRQTLGQGPEFLTYFQNEAQLEKSRLLSDRFSAERPKGSFSTLEIQRTEQGDSAMYLCASSPGRGEPQHFGDGTRLSIL.

The CDR3 DNA follows: TGTGCCAGCAGCTTAAACCTAGCGGGGAAGGAGACCCAGTACTTC. Its protein is CASSLNLAGKETQYF. The chain combines TRBV7-2 with TRBJ2-5; 9 bases are shared with TRBD2. The germline CDR1 and CDR2 sequences are SGHTA and FQGNSA. There are 15 residues in the CDR3. The V gene end was trimmed by 2 bases and the J gene end by 5 bases; junction bases not matched to a gene: 6.

The chain carries TRBV2 and TRBJ2-7, with 10 positions matching TRBD1. V dropped 6 bases and J dropped 4; count of bases not matched to a gene: 9. The CDR3 has 15 amino acids. Germline V CDR1 and CDR2: SNHLY, FYNNEI. The CDR3 DNA reads as TGTGCCAGCAGCGCATACCGGACAGGGGGGTACGAGCAGTACTTC. It translates to CASSAYRTGGYEQYF.

V is TRBV27 and J is TRBJ1-6, with D perhaps matching TRBD1 (6 bases). Germline V gene data show CDR1 as MNHEY and CDR2 as SMNVEV (reference sequence). The length of the CDR3 is 14 residues. The V end was cut by 2 bases, the J end by 10 bases, with 12 bases between. The CDR3 DNA reads as TGTGCCAGCAGTTTACTCAGGGGAGGGTCACCCCTCCACTTT. Its translation: CASSLLRGGSPLHF.

This sequence joins TRBV3-1 (or the pseudogene TRBV3-2) and TRBJ1-1; 7 nucleotides line up with TRBD1. Trimming removed 4 bases from V and 5 bases from J; junction bases left unmatched: 7. This CDR3 contains 14 residues. The germline V gene has CDR1 LGHDT and CDR2 YNNKEL (reference sequence). The CDR3, as DNA: TGTGCCAGCAGCCCTGGGACAGTGCGAACTGAAGCTTTCTTT. This sequence encodes CASSPGTVRTEAFF.